The 13 T cell receptor beta chains below were found in one sample sequenced in a study of blood T cells in healthy people across ages. The authors ran a second PCR of about 6 to 12 cycles using a sample-barcoded 5' primer and a J-beta primer mix. Using its own MiXCR run on the 5' RACE reads, TCRdb lists one record per CDR3 protein. The data contain more than 1,400,000 distinct CDR3 sequences, 35% to 45% of them seen just once; the ten biggest clones take up approximately 7.9%. The sequenced sample was blood. The receptors were sampled from a woman between 18 and 29 years old in good health.

The chain uses TRBV7-2 and TRBJ1-2, with D unresolved. Germline V CDR1 and CDR2: SGHTA, FQGNSA. Trimming pared 3 bases from V and 3 bases from J, leaving 8 bases between. The CDR3 length is 13 residues. Here the CDR3 DNA reads TGTGCCAGCAGCTTGGGCAGCGACTATGGCTACACCTTC. Translated: CASSLGSDYGYTF.

This clonotype was recorded a few times. The V gene is TRBV24-1, the J gene TRBJ2-3; D is undetermined. CDR1 and CDR2 from the germline V gene are KGHDR and SFDVKD. The CDR3 is 13 amino acids. The germline V and J ends were trimmed by 5 bases and 0 bases, with 5 bases remaining between them. CDR3 in DNA: TGTGCCACCAGTGGGTCTAGCACAGATACGCAGTATTTT. Its protein is CATSGSSTDTQYF.

The gene calls are TRBV29-1 and TRBJ1-1; D is unresolved. V lost 3 bases and J lost 5, with 4 bases in between. There are 10 residues in the CDR3. The germline V gene encodes CDR1 SQVTM and CDR2 ANQGSEA. CDR3 in amino acids: CSVETTEAFF. The CDR3 region has the DNA TGCAGCGTTGAGACAACTGAAGCTTTCTTT.

To note about this clonotype: The missing conserved phenylalanine or tryptophan at the end of this CDR3 makes a read error likely. The rearrangement links TRBV7-9 to TRBJ2-7; TRBD2 might be the D (5 bases). Germline loops: CDR1 SEHNR, CDR2 FQNEAQ (reference sequence). The length of the CDR3 is 12 residues. The V and J ends lost 3 bases and 7 bases respectively, with 10 bases between them. CDR3 coding DNA: TGTGCCAGCAGCTTTCACGGGGAGGAGCAGTACTTA. Its protein product is CASSFHGEEQYL.

This clonotype was detected only a few times. V is TRBV9 and J is TRBJ1-2, with D possibly matching TRBD1 (5 bases). The CDR3 is made up of 13 amino acids. The germline CDR1 and CDR2 sequences are SGDLS and YYNGEE. V lost 3 bases and J lost 4, with 10 bases in between. The chain's CDR3 is CASSEKGLYGYTF. CDR3 coding DNA: TGTGCCAGCAGCGAAAAGGGACTCTATGGCTACACCTTC.

The chain combines TRBV27 with TRBJ2-3; D remains unclear. V lost 7 bases to trimming and J lost 0 bases, with 14 bases between them. The CDR3 has 15 amino acids. Germline V gene lookup returns CDR1 MNHEY and CDR2 SMNVEV (reference sequence). The CDR3 sequence is CASKVGPTSTDTQYF. CDR3 coding DNA: TGTGCCAGCAAAGTTGGGCCCACTAGCACAGATACGCAGTATTTT.

The genes are TRBV6-1 and TRBJ2-7; 7 bases fit TRBD2. V lost 7 bases to trimming and J lost 7 bases; unmatched junction nucleotides: 10. Germline values: CDR1 MNHNS, CDR2 SASEGT. The CDR3 sequence is 13 residues long. CDR3 coding DNA: TGTGCCAGCACCCCGGCGGGAGCGGGGGAGCAGTACTTC. Amino acid sequence: CASTPAGAGEQYF.

This clonotype was counted between two and nine times. The chain carries TRBV9 and TRBJ2-7; D remains ambiguous. Near its end, the DNA agrees better with TRBJ2-4, so the J call may be wrong. There are 13 residues in the CDR3. Germline-derived CDR1 and CDR2 are SGDLS and YYNGEE. The CDR3 DNA follows: TGTGCCAGCAGCGCAGAAATAACGGACATTCAGTACTTC. This sequence encodes CASSAEITDIQYF.

The genes are TRBV12-3 or TRBV12-4 and TRBJ1-2; D is possibly TRBD1 (5 bases). Trimming pared 1 base from V and 7 bases from J, leaving 13 bases between. This CDR3 is built from 14 residues. In DNA form, the CDR3 reads TGTGCCAGCAGTTTAGGGGGGGATTTCGGTGGCTACACCTTC. Translated: CASSLGGDFGGYTF.

This clonotype was observed a handful of times. V and J are TRBV20-1 and TRBJ2-1; TRBD2 agrees at 7 bases. The length of the CDR3 is 14 residues. Germline V gives CDR1 DFQATT, CDR2 SNEGSKA (reference sequence). After removal of 7 bases from V and 5 bases from J, the junction contained 11 bases not matched to a gene. The CDR3 DNA follows: TGCAGTGTGAGAGGACGGCTAGCGGACAATGAGCAGTTCTTC. It specifies CSVRGRLADNEQFF.

The chain recombines TRBV19 with TRBJ2-5; 12 bases line up with TRBD1. The DNA end favors TRBJ2-7, so the J call may be wrong. Germline CDR1 reads LNHDA; CDR2 reads SQIVND (reference sequence). The CDR3 covers 15 residues. This chain's CDR3 is CASSIGTGGAYEQYF. CDR3 nucleotides: TGTGCCAGTAGTATTGGGACAGGGGGCGCTTACGAGCAGTACTTC.

On this clonotype itself: At one of its ends the junction is not consistent with the germline gene, which may arise from a read error. CDR3 nucleotide sequence: TGTGCCAGCAACCAAGTTGTTGGTAGCGGGAGCGGGCAGTTCTTC. Protein: CASNQVVGSGSGQFF. This sequence joins TRBV14 and TRBJ2-1; the match to TRBD2 covers 9 bases. Germline V lookup: CDR1 SGHDN, CDR2 FVKESK. This CDR3 contains 15 residues.

This sequence joins TRBV7-6 and TRBJ2-5; D gene ambiguous. This CDR3 comprises 17 residues. V was shortened by 1 base and J by 3 bases, with 18 bases between the two germline ends. CDR1 is SGHVS, CDR2 FNYEAQ, per germline. CDR3 in DNA: TGTGCCAGCAGCTTAGTAGGTTGGGCGGTTGGGGAAGAGACCCAGTACTTC. It codes for CASSLVGWAVGEETQYF.